The 20 T cell receptor beta chains given below trace back to one sample, sequenced in a study of CD8 T cells in Susac syndrome. Random hexamers were used to reverse transcribe an amount of roughly 0.45 to 1 ug RNA. TCRdb independently ran MiXCR on the immunoSEQ multiplex PCR reads; one entry per CDR3 protein. This table has some 190,000 distinct CDR3 sequences, approximately 96% appearing once. The specimen was CD4+ T cells from PBMCs. These receptors all come from a human donor with multiple sclerosis.

The chain joins TRBV29-1 to TRBJ2-7; possible D gene TRBD2, 7 bases. Trimming pared 4 bases from V and 4 bases from J, leaving 17 bases between. Germline V gene data show CDR1 as SQVTM and CDR2 as ANQGSEA. The CDR3 consists of 14 residues. In DNA form, the CDR3 reads TGCAGCGTTGGAGGGGGGGAGGCCTCTTACGAGCAGTACTTC. It codes for CSVGGGEASYEQYF.

This clonotype was picked up one time. The V call is TRBV19, the J call TRBJ1-5; D is unresolved. This CDR3 is built from 12 residues. CDR1 is LNHDA, CDR2 SQIVND, per germline (reference sequence). Between the trimmed V and J ends, which lost 8 bases and 4 bases, there was a span of 9 bases. The CDR3 nucleotides are TGTGCCAGTGGCCCGTTTAATCAGCCCCAGCATTTT. It is translated as CASGPFNQPQHF.

This sequence joins TRBV4-2 and TRBJ2-1; TRBD2 might be the D (6 bases). This CDR3 has 13 residues. Germline V gene lookup returns CDR1 LGHNA and CDR2 YNFKEQ. V was clipped by 1 base and J by 7 bases, with 8 bases between them. The CDR3 spells CASSQVLANEQFF. The DNA of the CDR3 is TGTGCCAGCAGCCAAGTTCTAGCGAATGAGCAGTTCTTC.

This chain links TRBV12-3 or TRBV12-4 with TRBJ2-7, with TRBD1 matching 10 bases. The trim removed 5 bases at V and 11 bases at J, leaving 9 bases unmatched. This CDR3 contains 13 residues. CDR3 nucleotides: TGTGCCAGCAGTCGCGCTGGGACAGGGGAAGAGTACTTC. Its translation: CASSRAGTGEEYF.

The chain uses TRBV4-1 and TRBJ2-7, with a possible D match to TRBD2 (5 bases). Germline-derived CDR1 and CDR2 are MGHRA and YSYEKL. This CDR3 spans 14 amino acids. V was shortened by 2 bases and J by 7 bases, with 15 bases between the two germline ends. DNA for the CDR3: TGCGCCAGCAGCCAACCCGGAACCCGCGGGGAGCAGTACTTC. Residues: CASSQPGTRGEQYF.

The gene calls are TRBV11-3 and TRBJ1-2; no definite D call. The V gene lost 2 bases and the J gene lost 10 bases, with 11 bases spanning the gap. The CDR3 is 12 residues long. Germline assignment: CDR1 SGHNT and CDR2 YENEEA. The CDR3 is CASSLSGSDYTF. The CDR3 coding sequence is TGTGCCAGCAGCTTATCGGGGAGTGACTACACCTTC.

The chain combines TRBV19 with TRBJ2-5; D unclear. Looked up from germline, CDR1 is LNHDA and CDR2 is SQIVND (reference sequence). V was trimmed by 1 base and J by 2 bases, leaving 5 bases between them. This CDR3 has 13 residues. The CDR3 DNA follows: TGTGCCAGTAGTATAGTGGGGCAAGAGACCCAGTACTTC. Translated: CASSIVGQETQYF.

The chain links TRBV5-1 to TRBJ2-3, with TRBD1 matching over 7 bases. CDR1 is SGHRS, CDR2 YFSETQ, per germline. Trimming removed 0 bases from V and 5 bases from J; junction bases left unmatched: 0. This CDR3 is built from 13 residues. The CDR3 loop reads CASSLDRGDTQYF. The CDR3 DNA follows: TGCGCCAGCAGCTTGGACAGGGGAGATACGCAGTATTTT.

The V call is TRBV30, the J call TRBJ2-3; TRBD1 matches 10 bases. The CDR3 is 15 amino acids. CDR1 and CDR2 from the germline V gene are GTSNPN and SVGIG (reference sequence). V shed 4 bases, J shed 4 bases, and the junction held 8 bases outside the gene matches. The CDR3 sequence is CAWTTGTGEADTQYF. DNA for the CDR3: TGTGCCTGGACTACCGGGACAGGGGAGGCAGATACGCAGTATTTT.

The chain combines TRBV4-2 with TRBJ2-1; D not resolved. With 0 bases removed from V and 3 bases from J, the gap between germline ends came to 3 bases. Per the germline V gene, CDR1 is LGHNA and CDR2 is YNFKEQ. The CDR3 contains 13 residues. The CDR3 protein is CASSQEIYNEQFF. CDR3 DNA: TGTGCCAGCAGCCAAGAAATCTACAATGAGCAGTTCTTC.

The chain has TRBV3-1 and TRBJ1-1; the D is unclear. The CDR3 is 14 residues long. CDR1 is LGHDT and CDR2 is YNNKEL in the germline V gene (reference sequence). V lost 0 bases and J lost 4, with 9 bases in between. Here the CDR3 reads CASSQDSVSTEAFF. In DNA, the CDR3 is TGTGCCAGCAGCCAAGATTCCGTGAGCACTGAAGCTTTCTTT.

This chain connects TRBV20-1 to TRBJ2-1; weak D call: TRBD1 (5 bases). Trimming took off 5 bases at V and 6 bases at J, with 20 bases between the two ends. The CDR3 extends over 15 amino acids. CDR1 and CDR2 (germline): DFQATT, SNEGSKA (reference sequence). CDR3 region: CSAATSRRGLNEQFF. CDR3 DNA sequence: TGCAGTGCTGCCACCTCCAGAAGGGGTCTCAATGAGCAGTTCTTC.

The chain uses TRBV3-1 and TRBJ1-2; D is undetermined. V was pared by 5 bases and J by 8 bases, with 12 bases between. This CDR3 comprises 12 residues. Germline values: CDR1 LGHDT, CDR2 YNNKEL (reference sequence). DNA for the CDR3: TGTGCCAGCAGCTCCGCTCTAGTAGGCTACACCTTC. This translates into CASSSALVGYTF.

The V call is TRBV16, the J call TRBJ2-7, with 9 bases that match TRBD1. The CDR3 is 17 residues long. Per germline, CDR1 KGHSY and CDR2 FQNENV. With 4 bases clipped from V and 2 bases from J, the junction kept 12 bases outside the gene matches. The CDR3 sequence is CASSPMLDRGNPYEQYF. CDR3 bases: TGTGCCAGCAGCCCCATGTTGGACAGGGGTAACCCCTACGAGCAGTACTTC.

The V and J genes are TRBV29-1 and TRBJ1-5, with 10 bases identical to TRBD1. J lost 5 bases, V lost 4 bases, and 2 bases had no gene match. Germline CDR1 is SQVTM and CDR2 is ANQGSEA. This CDR3 comprises 13 residues. The DNA of the CDR3 is TGCAGCGTTGTTGGGACAGGGGATCAGCCCCAGCATTTT. This encodes CSVVGTGDQPQHF.

The J gene is TRBJ2-5, the V gene TRBV21-1; the table's D call, TRBD1, was not checked against the DNA. TRBV21-1 is a listed pseudogene. There are 15 residues in the CDR3. The CDR3 nucleotides are TGTGCCAGCAGCCTGCGACAGGGGGCTGAGGAGACCCAGTACTTC. Protein product: CASSLRQGAEETQYF.

The J gene is TRBJ1-1, the V gene TRBV30; D remains ambiguous. In germline, CDR1 is GTSNPN, CDR2 SVGIG (reference sequence). This CDR3 is built from 14 residues. V lost 3 bases, J lost 0 bases, and 11 bases lay in between. CDR3 region: CAWSAARMNTEAFF. The CDR3 bases are TGTGCCTGGAGCGCCGCAAGAATGAACACTGAAGCTTTCTTT.

The chain has TRBV20-1 and TRBJ2-3; either TRBD1 or TRBD2 may supply D (6 bases each). The CDR3 sequence is 15 residues long. Per germline, CDR1 DFQATT and CDR2 SNEGSKA (reference sequence). V was trimmed by 3 bases and J by 11 bases, leaving 24 bases between them. The CDR3 reads CSASPRTVVEGEQYF. Written as DNA, the CDR3 is TGCAGTGCTAGCCCCAGGACAGTAGTGGAGGGGGAGCAGTATTTT.

The V gene is TRBV5-4, the J gene TRBJ2-1; the match to TRBD1 covers 9 bases. Germline V gene data show CDR1 as SGHNT and CDR2 as YYREEE (reference sequence). Trimming took 3 bases from V and 2 from J; bases not matched to a gene: 3. This CDR3 region has 15 residues. The CDR3 sequence: CASSSRDRAYNEQFF. The CDR3 DNA follows: TGTGCCAGCAGCTCCCGGGACAGGGCCTACAATGAGCAGTTCTTC.

This chain uses TRBV10-3 with TRBJ1-1; 8 bases line up with TRBD1. V shed 6 bases, J shed 1 base, and the junction held 1 base outside the gene matches. In germline, CDR1 is ENHRY, CDR2 SYGVKD. The CDR3 loop spans 13 amino acids. CDR3 nucleotide sequence: TGTGCCATCAGCGGACAGGGGAACACTGAAGCTTTCTTT. Residues: CAISGQGNTEAFF.